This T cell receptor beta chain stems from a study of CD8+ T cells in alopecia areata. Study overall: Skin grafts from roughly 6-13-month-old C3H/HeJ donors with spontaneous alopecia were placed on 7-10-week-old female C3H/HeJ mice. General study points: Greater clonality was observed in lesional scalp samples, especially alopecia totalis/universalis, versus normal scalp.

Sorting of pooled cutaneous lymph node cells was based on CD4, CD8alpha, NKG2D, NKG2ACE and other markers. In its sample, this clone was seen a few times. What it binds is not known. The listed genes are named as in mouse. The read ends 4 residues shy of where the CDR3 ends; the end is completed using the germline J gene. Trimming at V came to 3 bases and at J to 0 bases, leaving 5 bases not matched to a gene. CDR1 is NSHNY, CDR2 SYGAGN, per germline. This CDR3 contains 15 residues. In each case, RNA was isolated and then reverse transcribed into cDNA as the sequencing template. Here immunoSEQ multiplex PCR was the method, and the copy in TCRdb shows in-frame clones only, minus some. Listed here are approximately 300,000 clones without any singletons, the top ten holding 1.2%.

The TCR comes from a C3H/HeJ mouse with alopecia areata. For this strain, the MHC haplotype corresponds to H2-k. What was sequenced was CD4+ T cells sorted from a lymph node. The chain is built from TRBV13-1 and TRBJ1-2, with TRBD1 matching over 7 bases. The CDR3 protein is CASSATGASNSDYTF. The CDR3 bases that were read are TGTGCCAGCAGTGCAACAGGGGCCTCAAACTCC.